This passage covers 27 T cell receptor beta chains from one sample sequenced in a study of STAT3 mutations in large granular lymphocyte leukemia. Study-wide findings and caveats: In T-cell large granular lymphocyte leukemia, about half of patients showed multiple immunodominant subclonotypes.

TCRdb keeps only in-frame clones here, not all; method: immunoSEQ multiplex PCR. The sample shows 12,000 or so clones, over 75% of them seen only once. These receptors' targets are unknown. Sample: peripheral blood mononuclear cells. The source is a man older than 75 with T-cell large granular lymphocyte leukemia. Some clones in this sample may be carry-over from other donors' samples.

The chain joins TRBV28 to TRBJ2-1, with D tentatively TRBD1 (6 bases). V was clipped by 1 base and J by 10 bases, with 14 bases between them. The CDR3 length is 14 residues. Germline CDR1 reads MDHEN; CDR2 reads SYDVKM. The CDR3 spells CASSLFTGIREQFF. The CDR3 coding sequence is TGTGCCAGCAGTTTATTCACAGGGATTCGAGAGCAGTTCTTC. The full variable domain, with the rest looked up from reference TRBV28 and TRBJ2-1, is DVKVTQSSRYLVKRTGEKVFLECVQDMDHENMFWYRQDPGLGLRLIYFSYDVKMKEKGDIPEGYSVSREKKERFSLILESASTNQTSMYLCASSLFTGIREQFFGPGTRLTVL.

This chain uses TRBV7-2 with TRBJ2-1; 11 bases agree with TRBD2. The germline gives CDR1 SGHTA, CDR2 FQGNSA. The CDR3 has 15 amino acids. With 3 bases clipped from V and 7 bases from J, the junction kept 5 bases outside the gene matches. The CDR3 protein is CASSLGTSGSNEQFF. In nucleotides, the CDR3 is TGTGCCAGCAGCTTGGGGACTAGCGGATCGAATGAGCAGTTCTTC.

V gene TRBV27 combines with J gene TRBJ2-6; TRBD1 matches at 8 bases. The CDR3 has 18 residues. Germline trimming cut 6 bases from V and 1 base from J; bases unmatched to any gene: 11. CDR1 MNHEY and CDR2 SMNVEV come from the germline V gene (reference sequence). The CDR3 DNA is TGTGCCAGCAGCTTTAGTGGACAGGGCTATTCTGGGGCCAACGTCCTGACTTTC. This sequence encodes CASSFSGQGYSGANVLTF.

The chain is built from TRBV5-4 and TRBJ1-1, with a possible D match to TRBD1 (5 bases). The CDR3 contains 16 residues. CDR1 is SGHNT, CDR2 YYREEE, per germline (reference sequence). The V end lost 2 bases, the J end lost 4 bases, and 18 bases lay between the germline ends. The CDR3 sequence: CASSFWRVVGGTEAFF. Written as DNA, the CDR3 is TGTGCCAGCAGCTTTTGGAGGGTGGTTGGGGGCACTGAAGCTTTCTTT.

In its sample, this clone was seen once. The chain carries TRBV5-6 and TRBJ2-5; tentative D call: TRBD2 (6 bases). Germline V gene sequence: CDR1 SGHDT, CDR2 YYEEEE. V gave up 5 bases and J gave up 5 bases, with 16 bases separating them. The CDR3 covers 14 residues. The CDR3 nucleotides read TGTGCCAGCAGACCGGGACCAGCGGGTGAGACCCAGTACTTC. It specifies CASRPGPAGETQYF. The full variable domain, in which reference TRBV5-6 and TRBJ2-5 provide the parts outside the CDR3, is DAGVTQSPTHLIKTRGQQVTLRCSPKSGHDTVSWYQQALGQGPQFIFQYYEEEERQRGNFPDRFSGHQFPNYSSELNVNALLLGDSALYLCASRPGPAGETQYFGPGTRLLVL.

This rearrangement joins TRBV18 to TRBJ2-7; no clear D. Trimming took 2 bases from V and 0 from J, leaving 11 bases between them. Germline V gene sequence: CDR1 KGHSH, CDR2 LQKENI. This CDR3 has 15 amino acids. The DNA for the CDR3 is TGTGCCAGCTCACCATTCCCCTGGGACTCCTACGAGCAGTACTTC. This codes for CASSPFPWDSYEQYF.

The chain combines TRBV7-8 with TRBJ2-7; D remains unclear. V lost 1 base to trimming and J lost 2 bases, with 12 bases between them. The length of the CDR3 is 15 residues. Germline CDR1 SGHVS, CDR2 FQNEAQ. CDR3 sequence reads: CASSLDGVGTYEQYF. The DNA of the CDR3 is TGTGCCAGCAGCTTAGATGGGGTAGGGACCTACGAGCAGTACTTC.

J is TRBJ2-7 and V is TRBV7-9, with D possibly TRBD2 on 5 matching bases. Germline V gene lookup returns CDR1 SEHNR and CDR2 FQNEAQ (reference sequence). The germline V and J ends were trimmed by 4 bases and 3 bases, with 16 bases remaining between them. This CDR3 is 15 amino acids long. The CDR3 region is CASSSFEGTGYEQYF. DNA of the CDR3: TGTGCCAGCAGCTCCTTTGAGGGAACGGGCTACGAGCAGTACTTC.

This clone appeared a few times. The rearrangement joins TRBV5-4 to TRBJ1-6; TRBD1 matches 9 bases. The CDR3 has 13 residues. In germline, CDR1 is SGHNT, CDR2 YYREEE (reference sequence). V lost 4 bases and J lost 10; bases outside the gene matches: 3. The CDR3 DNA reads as TGTGCCAGCAGCGTGGGACAGGGCTCACCCCTCCACTTT. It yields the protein CASSVGQGSPLHF.

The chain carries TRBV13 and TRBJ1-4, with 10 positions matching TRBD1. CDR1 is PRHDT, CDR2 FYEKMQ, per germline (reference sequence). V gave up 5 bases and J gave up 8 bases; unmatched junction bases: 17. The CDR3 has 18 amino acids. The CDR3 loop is CASSLWRGQGFPPEKLFF. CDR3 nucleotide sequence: TGTGCCAGCAGCCTATGGAGGGGACAGGGGTTCCCCCCGGAAAAACTGTTTTTT. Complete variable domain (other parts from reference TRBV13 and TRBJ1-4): AAGVIQSPRHLIKEKRETATLKCYPIPRHDTVYWYQQGPGQDPQFLISFYEKMQSDKGSIPDRFSAQQFSDYHSELNMSSLELGDSALYFCASSLWRGQGFPPEKLFFGSGTQLSVL.

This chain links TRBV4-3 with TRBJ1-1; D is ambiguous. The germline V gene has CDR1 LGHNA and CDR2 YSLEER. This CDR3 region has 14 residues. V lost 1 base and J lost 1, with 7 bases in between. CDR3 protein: CASSQGRRNTEAFF. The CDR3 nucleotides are TGCGCCAGCAGCCAAGGGCGCAGGAACACTGAAGCTTTCTTT.

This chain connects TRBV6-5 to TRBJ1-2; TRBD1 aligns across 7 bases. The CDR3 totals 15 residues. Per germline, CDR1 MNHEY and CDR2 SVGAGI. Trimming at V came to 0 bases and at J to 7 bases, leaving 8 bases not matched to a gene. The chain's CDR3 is CASSYSRDSSSGYTF. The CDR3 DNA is TGTGCCAGCAGTTACTCCCGGGACAGCTCTTCTGGCTACACCTTC.

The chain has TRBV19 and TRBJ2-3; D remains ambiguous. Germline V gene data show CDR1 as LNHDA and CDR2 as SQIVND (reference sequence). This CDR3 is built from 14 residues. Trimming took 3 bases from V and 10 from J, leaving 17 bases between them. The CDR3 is CASSMSTTIGSQYF. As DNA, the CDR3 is TGTGCCAGTAGTATGTCAACCACCATCGGATCGCAGTATTTT.

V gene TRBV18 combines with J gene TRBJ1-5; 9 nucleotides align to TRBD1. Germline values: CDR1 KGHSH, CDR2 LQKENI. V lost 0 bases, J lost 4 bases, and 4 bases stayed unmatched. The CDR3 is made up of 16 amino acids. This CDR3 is CASSPPSGTGNQPQHF. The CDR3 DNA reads TGTGCCAGCTCACCACCGTCTGGGACAGGGAATCAGCCCCAGCATTTT.

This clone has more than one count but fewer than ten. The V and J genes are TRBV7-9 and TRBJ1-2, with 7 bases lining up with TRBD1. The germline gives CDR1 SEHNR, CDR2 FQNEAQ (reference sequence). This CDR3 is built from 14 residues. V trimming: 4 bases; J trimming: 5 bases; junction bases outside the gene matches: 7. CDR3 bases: TGTGCCAGCAGCTCATCACAGGGGAGGTATGGCTACACCTTC. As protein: CASSSSQGRYGYTF.

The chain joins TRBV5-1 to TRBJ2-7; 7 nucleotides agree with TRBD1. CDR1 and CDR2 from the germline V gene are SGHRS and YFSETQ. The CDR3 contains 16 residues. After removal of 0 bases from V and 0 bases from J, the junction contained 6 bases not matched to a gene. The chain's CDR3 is CASSLDTTGPSYEQYF. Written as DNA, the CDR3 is TGCGCCAGCAGCTTGGACACGACAGGGCCCTCCTACGAGCAGTACTTC.

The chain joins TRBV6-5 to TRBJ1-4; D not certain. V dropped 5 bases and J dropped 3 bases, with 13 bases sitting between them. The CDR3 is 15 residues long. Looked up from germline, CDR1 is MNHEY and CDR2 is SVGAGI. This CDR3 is CASSTSALANEKLFF. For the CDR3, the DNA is TGTGCCAGCAGTACCTCCGCCTTGGCTAATGAAAAACTGTTTTTT.

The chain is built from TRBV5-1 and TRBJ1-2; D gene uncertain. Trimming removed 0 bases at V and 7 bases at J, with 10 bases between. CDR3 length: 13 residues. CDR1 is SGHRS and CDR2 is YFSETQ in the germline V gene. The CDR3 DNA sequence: TGCGCCAGCAGCTTGGAATCAGGCTCTGGCTACACCTTC. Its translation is CASSLESGSGYTF.

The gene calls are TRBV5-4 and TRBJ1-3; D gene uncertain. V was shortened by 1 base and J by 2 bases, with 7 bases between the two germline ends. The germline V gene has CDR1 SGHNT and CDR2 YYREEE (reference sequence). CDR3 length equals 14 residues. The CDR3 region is CASSLSTTGNTIYF. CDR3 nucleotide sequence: TGTGCCAGCAGCTTGTCCACGACTGGAAACACCATATATTTT.

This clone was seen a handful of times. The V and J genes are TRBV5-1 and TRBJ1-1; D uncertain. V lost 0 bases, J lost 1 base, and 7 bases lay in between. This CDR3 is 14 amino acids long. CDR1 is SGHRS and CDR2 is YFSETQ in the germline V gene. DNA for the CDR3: TGCGCCAGCAGCTTGGAGGGTTCGAACACTGAAGCTTTCTTT. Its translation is CASSLEGSNTEAFF.

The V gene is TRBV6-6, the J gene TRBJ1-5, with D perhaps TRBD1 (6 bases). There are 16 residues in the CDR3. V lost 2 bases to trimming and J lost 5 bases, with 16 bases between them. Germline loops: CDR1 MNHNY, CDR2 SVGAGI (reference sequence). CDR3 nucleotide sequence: TGTGCCAGCAGTTACGGGGGCAAGCTTACCTATCAGCCCCAGCATTTT. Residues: CASSYGGKLTYQPQHF.

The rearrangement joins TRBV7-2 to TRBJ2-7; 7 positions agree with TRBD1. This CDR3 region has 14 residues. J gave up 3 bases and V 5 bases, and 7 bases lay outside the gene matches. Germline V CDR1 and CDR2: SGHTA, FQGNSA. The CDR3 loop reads CASSARTGLYEQYF. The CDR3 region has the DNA TGTGCCAGCAGCGCCAGGACAGGTCTCTACGAGCAGTACTTC.

The CDR3 region has the DNA TGTGCCAGTAGCACCCTCGAGTTTAGCGGGACCCAGTACTTC. Encoded protein: CASSTLEFSGTQYF. The chain couples TRBV19 to TRBJ2-5; D possibly corresponds to TRBD2 (6 bases). Trimming cost V 6 bases and J 7 bases, with 18 bases left between them. This CDR3 spans 14 amino acids. Germline V gene lookup returns CDR1 LNHDA and CDR2 SQIVND (reference sequence).

DNA for the CDR3: TGTGCCAGCTTTTTGGGTTTCGATAGCAATCAGCCCCAGCATTTT. It is translated as CASFLGFDSNQPQHF. The gene calls are TRBV6-1 and TRBJ1-5; D is unclear. Germline values: CDR1 MNHNS, CDR2 SASEGT. The V and J ends lost 8 bases and 0 bases respectively, with 14 bases between them. The CDR3 totals 15 residues.

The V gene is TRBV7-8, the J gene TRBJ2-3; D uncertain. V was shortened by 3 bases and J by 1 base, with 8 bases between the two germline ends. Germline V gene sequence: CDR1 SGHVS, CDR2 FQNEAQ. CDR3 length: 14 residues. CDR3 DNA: TGTGCCAGCAGCTTCCTCTCTGGCACAGATACGCAGTATTTT. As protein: CASSFLSGTDTQYF.

The CDR3 is CASSPRAKQPQHF. As DNA, the CDR3 is TGTGCCAGCAGTCCCAGGGCGAAGCAGCCCCAGCATTTT. J is TRBJ1-5 and V is TRBV28, with D perhaps TRBD1 (5 bases). CDR3 length equals 13 residues. Germline-derived CDR1 and CDR2 are MDHEN and SYDVKM. V was shortened by 5 bases and J by 7 bases, with 12 bases between the two germline ends.

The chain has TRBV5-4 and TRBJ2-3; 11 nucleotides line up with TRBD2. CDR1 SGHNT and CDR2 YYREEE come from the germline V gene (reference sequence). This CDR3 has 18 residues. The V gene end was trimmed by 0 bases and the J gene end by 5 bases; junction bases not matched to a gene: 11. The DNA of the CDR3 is TGTGCCAGCAGCTTGGCTAGCGGGGGGCCTATTCAGGGAGATACGCAGTATTTT. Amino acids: CASSLASGGPIQGDTQYF.